This T cell receptor beta chain was retrieved from a study of cytomegalovirus exposure and HLA in healthy donors. As regards this clone: What it binds is not known.

Study-level points and caveats: TRBV6-2, TRBV6-3 and some other V segments were unresolvable in 87-base-pair reads. For cytomegalovirus status, the classifier reportedly gave diagnoses with high specificity and sensitivity. Among TCR beta chains, those listed as cytomegalovirus-associated numbered 164. It is likely that the observed cluster of highly shared sequence variants was a sequencing artifact.

The primer mix had 60 Vbeta and 13 Jbeta primers. Clones were sequenced by immunoSEQ multiplex PCR, and TCRdb holds only the in-frame ones, with some missing. The sample shows roughly 110,000 clones, over 75% of them seen only once. This CDR3 comprises 14 residues. Deletions cut 5 bases from V and 1 base from J, with 10 bases between. Germline CDR1 is SGHTA and CDR2 is FQGNSA. The chain combines TRBV7-2 with TRBJ2-3; the D gene is possibly TRBD1 (5 bases). This TCR was recovered from a man in his forties in good health and CMV-seropositive. The sequenced sample consisted of PBMCs. CDR3 region: CASSLPQGTDTQYF. In DNA, the CDR3 is TGTGCCAGCAGCCTCCCACAGGGCACAGATACGCAGTATTTT.